Below, 24 T cell receptor beta chains from the same sample are listed, as sequenced in a study of blood T cell repertoires in COVID-19. Assay: immunoSEQ multiplex PCR; the TCRdb copy retains only in-frame clones and omits some. This sample has over 200,000 clones; roughly 90% occur once, and the top ten carry 1.9%. The source material was peripheral blood. The receptors were sampled from a man between 40 and 49 years old with active or convalescent COVID-19.

The rearrangement joins TRBV27 to TRBJ2-1; D gene ambiguous. The germline V gene encodes CDR1 MNHEY and CDR2 SMNVEV (reference sequence). Trimming took off 3 bases at V and 7 bases at J, with 16 bases between the two ends. This CDR3 has 15 residues. The CDR3 sequence: CASSFDAVRSNEQFF. CDR3 in DNA: TGTGCCAGCAGTTTCGATGCGGTTAGGAGTAATGAGCAGTTCTTC.

DNA for the CDR3: TGTGCCAGCGGGGACAGGCCAGGAAGCGAGCAGTACTTC. Its protein is CASGDRPGSEQYF. This sequence joins TRBV2 and TRBJ2-7; 8 bases are shared with TRBD1. The CDR3 has 13 residues. V trimming: 8 bases; J trimming: 6 bases; junction bases outside the gene matches: 9. Per germline, CDR1 SNHLY and CDR2 FYNNEI.

The rearrangement uses TRBV6-6 and TRBJ2-2, with 8 bases aligning to TRBD1. V shed 5 bases and J 0 bases; nucleotides not matched to a gene: 5. The CDR3 is made up of 16 amino acids. Germline V gene sequence: CDR1 MNHNY, CDR2 SVGAGI (reference sequence). The CDR3 region is CASSRQGPANTGELFF. In DNA, the CDR3 is TGTGCCAGCAGTCGACAGGGGCCCGCGAACACCGGGGAGCTGTTTTTT.

The J gene is TRBJ1-5, the V gene TRBV5-6, with D maybe TRBD1 (5 bases). There are 17 residues in the CDR3. V was pared by 1 base and J by 0 bases, with 14 bases between. Germline V gene lookup returns CDR1 SGHDT and CDR2 YYEEEE. CDR3: CASSLLGSGDSNQPQHF. The CDR3 nucleotides are TGTGCCAGCAGCTTGTTGGGGTCGGGGGATAGCAATCAGCCCCAGCATTTT. Based on the CDR3 plus reference TRBV5-6 and TRBJ1-5, the full variable domain is DAGVTQSPTHLIKTRGQQVTLRCSPKSGHDTVSWYQQALGQGPQFIFQYYEEEERQRGNFPDRFSGHQFPNYSSELNVNALLLGDSALYLCASSLLGSGDSNQPQHFGDGTRLSIL.

This chain joins TRBV19 and TRBJ1-2, with D tentatively TRBD1 (6 bases). The CDR3 runs to 13 residues. CDR1 LNHDA and CDR2 SQIVND come from the germline V gene (reference sequence). Trimming removed 9 bases from V and 0 bases from J, with 11 bases in between. The CDR3 loop is CASDTGTNYGYTF. In DNA, the CDR3 is TGTGCCAGCGATACAGGGACTAACTATGGCTACACCTTC.

The chain combines TRBV7-3 with TRBJ1-1, with 8 bases matching TRBD1. Per the germline V gene, CDR1 is SGHTA and CDR2 is FQGTGA. V shed 5 bases, J shed 4 bases, and the junction held 9 bases outside the gene matches. The CDR3 spans 15 residues. The CDR3 protein is CASSPQTGVVTEAFF. The CDR3 nucleotides read TGTGCCAGCAGCCCTCAGACAGGGGTGGTCACTGAAGCTTTCTTT.

This chain uses TRBV4-1 with TRBJ1-2; no definite D call. The CDR3 spans 13 residues. V shed 3 bases and J shed 8 bases, with 13 bases lying between them. Germline values: CDR1 MGHRA, CDR2 YSYEKL. CDR3 region: CASSHWGVKGYTF. The CDR3 DNA reads as TGCGCCAGCAGCCATTGGGGAGTGAAAGGCTACACCTTC.

The chain is built from TRBV4-1 and TRBJ2-5; unclear D gene. The CDR3 has 14 residues. Between the trimmed V and J ends, which lost 0 bases and 7 bases, there was a span of 12 bases. Germline values: CDR1 MGHRA, CDR2 YSYEKL. The CDR3 nucleotides read TGCGCCAGCAGCCAAGAGCGAGGCCTGCGGACCCAGTACTTC. As protein: CASSQERGLRTQYF.

The V and J genes are TRBV5-6 and TRBJ2-7, with TRBD1 matching 7 bases. The CDR3 is 13 residues long. Per germline, CDR1 SGHDT and CDR2 YYEEEE. V gave up 7 bases and J gave up 4 bases; unmatched junction bases: 8. In nucleotides, the CDR3 is TGTGCCAGCTTGGACAGGAACGAGTACGAGCAGTACTTC. As protein: CASLDRNEYEQYF.

The chain is built from TRBV27 and TRBJ2-1; 7 bases fit TRBD1. Trimming removed 2 bases from V and 15 bases from J; junction bases left unmatched: 13. CDR1 MNHEY and CDR2 SMNVEV come from the germline V gene (reference sequence). The length of the CDR3 is 14 residues. CDR3 in DNA: TGTGCCAGCAGTTTACCAAACCGACAGGGCGATCCGTTCTTC. Its translation: CASSLPNRQGDPFF.

V and J are TRBV9 and TRBJ2-2; D is perhaps TRBD2 (6 bases). The CDR3 has 18 residues. Germline loops: CDR1 SGDLS, CDR2 YYNGEE. Trimming took 0 bases from V and 3 from J, leaving 18 bases between them. Here the CDR3 reads CASSVGSRGRFYTGELFF. CDR3 DNA: TGTGCCAGCAGCGTAGGTTCTCGTGGGAGGTTCTACACCGGGGAGCTGTTTTTT.

This rearrangement joins TRBV2 to TRBJ1-6, with no clear D. CDR3 length: 13 residues. The V end lost 8 bases, the J end lost 4 bases, and 9 bases lay between the germline ends. Germline V gene lookup returns CDR1 SNHLY and CDR2 FYNNEI. CDR3 amino acids: CASGGYYNSPLHF. In DNA form, the CDR3 reads TGTGCCAGCGGCGGATATTATAATTCACCCCTCCACTTT.

The rearrangement uses TRBV13 and TRBJ1-4; the D gene is possibly TRBD1 (5 bases). Germline CDR1 reads PRHDT; CDR2 reads FYEKMQ (reference sequence). Trimming left V 5 bases short and J 2 bases short, with 15 bases between. There are 16 residues in the CDR3. For the CDR3, the DNA is TGTGCCAGCAGCCACAAATCGGGGGAGACTAATGAAAAACTGTTTTTT. Translating it yields CASSHKSGETNEKLFF. The full variable domain, completed using reference TRBV13 and TRBJ1-4, is AAGVIQSPRHLIKEKRETATLKCYPIPRHDTVYWYQQGPGQDPQFLISFYEKMQSDKGSIPDRFSAQQFSDYHSELNMSSLELGDSALYFCASSHKSGETNEKLFFGSGTQLSVL.

This chain uses TRBV5-6 with TRBJ2-3, with a tentative D call TRBD2 (5 bases). Looked up from germline, CDR1 is SGHDT and CDR2 is YYEEEE. This CDR3 contains 14 residues. V was cut by 7 bases and J by 5 bases, with 17 bases left in between. CDR3 loop: CASAPGGPGDTQYF. The CDR3 DNA reads as TGTGCCAGCGCTCCTGGAGGCCCCGGAGATACGCAGTATTTT.

The chain joins TRBV19 to TRBJ1-1; unclear D gene. Germline loops: CDR1 LNHDA, CDR2 SQIVND (reference sequence). V dropped 11 bases and J dropped 0 bases, with 13 bases sitting between them. This CDR3 region has 13 residues. The CDR3 DNA sequence: TGTGCCTGCCTTGACTTTATGAACACTGAAGCTTTCTTT. Translating it yields CACLDFMNTEAFF. Together with reference TRBV19 and TRBJ1-1, the CDR3 gives the full variable domain: DGGITQSPKYLFRKEGQNVTLSCEQNLNHDAMYWYRQDPGQGLRLIYYSQIVNDFQKGDIAEGYSVSREKKESFPLTVTSAQKNPTAFYLCACLDFMNTEAFFGQGTRLTVV.

This clone has only a few counts. The chain combines TRBV10-1 with TRBJ1-1, with D possibly TRBD1 on 5 matching bases. CDR1 is WNHNN, CDR2 SYGVQD, per germline (reference sequence). The CDR3 is 11 residues long. Trimming removed 10 bases at V and 10 bases at J, with 16 bases between. CDR3 DNA: TGCGCCACCCGGGACTCACGAGCAGCTTTCTTT. Translated: CATRDSRAAFF.

The V call is TRBV5-1, the J call TRBJ2-1; the match to TRBD2 covers 8 bases. V dropped 0 bases and J dropped 5; count of bases not matched to a gene: 4. This CDR3 comprises 15 residues. In germline, CDR1 is SGHRS, CDR2 YFSETQ. Written as DNA, the CDR3 is TGCGCCAGCAGCTTGGCGGCGGGAGGTAACAATGAGCAGTTCTTC. Translating it yields CASSLAAGGNNEQFF.

The rearrangement links TRBV10-2 to TRBJ1-5; D gene uncertain. Germline CDR1 is WSHSY and CDR2 is SAAADI. The CDR3 totals 17 residues. With 6 bases removed from V and 3 bases from J, the gap between germline ends came to 21 bases. CDR3: CASSERSRTTSNQPQHF. CDR3 sequence (DNA): TGCGCCAGCAGCGAAAGATCGAGGACTACGTCCAATCAGCCCCAGCATTTT.

About this clone: Other DNA sequences in this specimen translate into the identical CDR3. The chain employs TRBV29-1 and TRBJ2-7; 7 bases match TRBD1. Germline assignment: CDR1 SQVTM and CDR2 ANQGSEA. J lost 0 bases, V lost 2 bases, and 4 bases had no gene match. The length of the CDR3 is 14 residues. The CDR3 protein is CSVETGEGSYEQYF. CDR3 bases: TGCAGCGTTGAAACAGGGGAAGGCTCCTACGAGCAGTACTTC.

The DNA for the CDR3 is TGTGCCAGCAGCCAAGTATATTGGGAGGGACCGAACACTGAAGCTTTCTTT. This gives the protein CASSQVYWEGPNTEAFF. The genes are TRBV3-1 (or the pseudogene TRBV3-2) and TRBJ1-1, with D tentatively TRBD1 (5 bases). Germline V CDR1 and CDR2: LGHDT, YNNKEL (reference sequence). Trimming stripped 1 base from V and 1 base from J, with 16 bases between. The CDR3 runs to 17 residues.

The V and J genes are TRBV27 and TRBJ1-1; 7 positions match TRBD1. Trimming removed 2 bases from V and 4 bases from J; junction bases left unmatched: 4. Germline V gene data show CDR1 as MNHEY and CDR2 as SMNVEV (reference sequence). This CDR3 contains 14 residues. This chain's CDR3 is CASSLDRAGTEAFF. The CDR3 nucleotides are TGTGCCAGCAGTTTAGACAGGGCCGGCACTGAAGCTTTCTTT.

The chain combines TRBV27 with TRBJ1-4, with D possibly matching TRBD1 (5 bases). The CDR3 is 16 residues long. The V gene's germline CDR1 is MNHEY and CDR2 SMNVEV (reference sequence). The V and J ends lost 7 bases and 6 bases respectively, with 21 bases between them. The CDR3 protein is CASTPRKAGRDEKLFF. The CDR3 DNA is TGTGCCAGCACCCCTCGGAAGGCAGGGAGGGATGAAAAACTGTTTTTT.

This clone has a handful of counts. The CDR3 bases are TGTGCCATCAGTGAGTCCGACAGATATTACGAGCAGTACTTC. It yields the protein CAISESDRYYEQYF. V usage is TRBV10-3 and J usage is TRBJ2-7, with TRBD1 as a possible D gene (5 bases). This CDR3 has 14 amino acids. Per the germline V gene, CDR1 is ENHRY and CDR2 is SYGVKD. V lost 0 bases to trimming and J lost 4 bases, with 10 bases between them.

The V call is TRBV21-1, the J call TRBJ1-2. TRBV21-1 is classified as a pseudogene. This CDR3 contains 14 residues. CDR3: CASSRWAAVCGYTF. CDR3 bases: TGTGCCAGCAGCAGGTGGGCAGCGGTCTGTGGCTACACCTTC.